This T cell receptor (beta chain) was documented in a study of blood T cell repertoires in COVID-19. Germline V gives CDR1 LGHNA, CDR2 YNFKEQ. This CDR3 spans 14 amino acids. The trim removed 0 bases at V and 5 bases at J, leaving 3 bases unmatched. Sequenced by immunoSEQ multiplex PCR; TCRdb stores in-frame clones only, minus some. The profile shows approximately 260,000 clones, 84% of them singletons. The sequenced sample was peripheral blood. The sequence derives from a human donor in a cohort sampled during active COVID-19. V gene TRBV4-2 combines with J gene TRBJ2-5, with 7 bases aligning to TRBD1. The CDR3 reads CASSQDQGVETQYF. CDR3 DNA: TGTGCCAGCAGCCAAGATCAGGGGGTTGAGACCCAGTACTTC.